This T cell receptor beta chain stems from a study of T cells in Graves' hyperthyroidism and ophthalmopathy (dated by TCRdb to about 2019). With respect to the entire study: Peripheral blood samples were taken at the time of initial diagnosis, prior to any treatment. After blood sampling, hyperthyroidism patients were treated with methimazole at a starting dose of 30 mg daily, and ophthalmopathy patients were treated with high-dose intravenous methylprednisolone. The 100 or so discovery patients were divided at random into training and test sets in a 7:3 ratio. According to the paper, TCR Vbeta CDR3 sequencing was carried out on 135 peripheral blood samples, which came from 40 to 45 ophthalmopathy, under 85 hyperthyroidism and roughly 17 progressor patients. An independent validation cohort of fewer than 20 hyperthyroidism patients and approximately 16 patients who later progressed to ophthalmopathy tested prospective prediction of ophthalmopathy. In about six Graves' hyperthyroidism patients, the study also compared T-cell repertoires from thyroid tissue with T-cell repertoires from blood. TCR V-J signatures able to tell the groups apart were searched for in a discovery cohort of some 97 patients, of whom over 40 had Graves' ophthalmopathy and about 60 had stable Graves' hyperthyroidism.

Stable Graves' hyperthyroidism was defined as no progression to ophthalmopathy during 18 months of follow-up. Hyperthyroidism patients were aged 18 to 65 years and newly diagnosed, with disease duration of less than 2 months. Any patient with an uncontrolled infection, another autoimmune disease, pregnancy or lactation was excluded. Diagnoses relied on clinical symptoms, serum thyroxine and TRAb, thyroid ultrasound and orbital computed tomography. Ficoll-Paque density gradient centrifugation was used to isolate PBMCs from about 10 ml of fresh peripheral blood. Total RNA was extracted using Trizol reagent, and RNA quality was assessed on an Agilent 2100 Bioanalyzer. The paper's findings and limits, for the study overall: In validation, the model predicted progression to ophthalmopathy a median of roughly 6.2 months before onset, with about 67% sensitivity and about 72% specificity. Most expanded thyroid clonotypes (frequency above 0.001) were also detected in blood, suggesting blood repertoires may reflect thyroid immune responses. No statistical method was used to fix the sample size in advance, and group allocation was not hidden from the investigators. Ophthalmopathy was separated from stable hyperthyroidism by a 13 V-J signature model, with approximately 89% sensitivity and roughly 81% specificity obtained in cross-validation and 80%/75% obtained in testing.

In its sample, this clonotype was seen a few times. Its antigen is still unknown. No much larger clone exists at a distance of one base, and base qualities are not known. The TCR beta CDR3 regions were amplified from the RNA transcripts. For the first round of RT-PCR on the TCR CDR3, the HTBI primer set was used together with the Qiagen OneStep RT-PCR kit. Libraries were constructed in a second round of multiplex PCR, after which size selection and purification were carried out. The libraries were sequenced on an Illumina HiSeq2000 using paired-end 100 bp reads. In the original analysis: Raw data were processed with SOAPnuke, discarding reads with adapters, uncalled bases, mean Phred below 15, or no exact constant-primer or identifier match. COPE v1.2.5 was used to merge the high-quality paired reads, and each unique nucleotide sequence was defined as a clonotype. Clonotypes were aligned to IMGT TRBV, TRBD and TRBJ reference segments using MiTCR v1.1. The analysis was restricted to V-J combinations with a frequency above 0.0001, which together covered roughly 99% of the repertoires. The TCS score was defined as the ratio of F50 (clonal expansion) to E x V (chaos), calculated using BLOSUM62-based TCRdist between CDR3 peptides within each V-J. Welch's t-statistics and random forest reduced 500 to 550 V-J features to 13, which were used in a naive Bayes classifier (R e1071). The public reads were run again by TCRdb, first through fastp at Q25 and then through MiXCR, and only productive beta chains were kept. Entries that share a CDR3 protein sequence are merged under the most common genes and DNA. TCRdb, not the original authors, processed these V and J calls. The sample table shows approximately 530,000 distinct CDR3 sequences, and 15% to 20% are seen once. The leading ten clones occupy about 17% of the sample.

Here V drops 3 bases and J drops 7 bases, and the junction holds 5 bases not matched to any gene. The germline V gene sets CDR1 to MGHDK and CDR2 to SYGVNS. Including the terminal cysteine and phenylalanine, the CDR3 comprises 13 residues. Only the CDR3 DNA stays, 39 bases, in frame from base 1. The sequenced material came from blood. The sequence is built from TRBV25-1 and TRBJ1-2; 7 bases in the junction line up with TRBD1. This receptor was identified in a woman under 30 with Graves' hyperthyroidism. CDR3 region: CASSEADRAGYTF. The nucleotide sequence is given as TGTGCCAGCAGTGAGGCTGACAGGGCTGGCTACACCTTC.